The next 8 T cell receptor beta chains were all read from a single sample in a study of T cell responses to AZD1222 COVID-19 vaccine. The data were produced by immunoSEQ multiplex PCR, yet TCRdb's version contains in-frame clones alone and is incomplete. This sample has 86,000 or so clones, with 80% to 95% found just once. The specimen comprised peripheral blood, sampled 28 days after the second AZD1222 dose. Receptor source: an adult who received the AZD1222 COVID-19 vaccine.

V gene TRBV5-4 combines with J gene TRBJ1-4; D unresolved. Trimming stripped 2 bases from V and 6 bases from J, with 14 bases between. This CDR3 contains 15 residues. Germline V gene lookup returns CDR1 SGHNT and CDR2 YYREEE (reference sequence). The DNA for the CDR3 is TGTGCCAGCAGCTTCACTATGGGATCAGATGAAAAACTGTTTTTT. Translated: CASSFTMGSDEKLFF.

The chain links TRBV27 to TRBJ1-4; perhaps TRBD1 as D (6 bases). CDR3 size: 15 residues. Germline CDR1 reads MNHEY; CDR2 reads SMNVEV (reference sequence). V was clipped by 7 bases and J by 0 bases, with 12 bases between them. CDR3 loop: CASTPGQPTNEKLFF. In DNA form, the CDR3 reads TGTGCCAGCACCCCAGGACAGCCAACTAATGAAAAACTGTTTTTT.

The chain has TRBV6-1 and TRBJ2-1, with D uncertain. Trimming took 0 bases from V and 7 from J, leaving 7 bases between them. This CDR3 is 13 amino acids long. CDR1 is MNHNS, CDR2 SASEGT, per germline. The CDR3 region is CASSEARKNEQFF. CDR3 DNA: TGTGCCAGCAGTGAAGCGAGGAAGAATGAGCAGTTCTTC.

The rearrangement links TRBV14 to TRBJ1-2; D might be TRBD1 (6 bases). The CDR3 is 15 amino acids. Germline-derived CDR1 and CDR2 are SGHDN and FVKESK. V gave up 1 base and J gave up 4 bases, with 13 bases separating them. CDR3 residues: CASSQGRGGSYGYTF. The CDR3, as DNA: TGTGCCAGCAGCCAAGGCCGAGGGGGGTCCTATGGCTACACCTTC.

V and J are TRBV5-5 and TRBJ2-1; TRBD2 matches 8 bases. The CDR3 extends over 15 amino acids. V was clipped by 9 bases and J by 0 bases; unmatched bases: 8. The germline V gene encodes CDR1 SGHKS and CDR2 YYEKEE (reference sequence). DNA of the CDR3: TGTGCCACCCGGGGGGGGTCAAGCTCCTACAATGAGCAGTTCTTC. Protein product: CATRGGSSSYNEQFF.

The chain couples TRBV5-1 to TRBJ2-6; no firm D call. The length of the CDR3 is 16 residues. V was cut by 1 base and J by 0 bases, with 8 bases left in between. The germline CDR1 and CDR2 sequences are SGHRS and YFSETQ. Here the CDR3 DNA reads TGCGCCAGCAGCTTGACAACCATCTCTGGGGCCAACGTCCTGACTTTC. Protein product: CASSLTTISGANVLTF. Supplemented by reference TRBV5-1 and TRBJ2-6, the full variable domain reads KAGVTQTPRYLIKTRGQQVTLSCSPISGHRSVSWYQQTPGQGLQFLFEYFSETQRNKGNFPGRFSGRQFSNSRSEMNVSTLELGDSALYLCASSLTTISGANVLTFGAGSRLTVL.

This sequence joins TRBV5-1 and TRBJ1-2; perhaps TRBD1 as D (5 bases). V was clipped by 4 bases and J by 0 bases, with 7 bases between them. The CDR3 runs to 13 residues. Germline CDR1 is SGHRS and CDR2 is YFSETQ. The CDR3 loop is CASSMTANYGYTF. CDR3 nucleotide sequence: TGCGCCAGCAGCATGACAGCTAACTATGGCTACACCTTC.

The chain is built from TRBV20-1 and TRBJ1-2; no firm D call. CDR1 and CDR2 (germline): DFQATT, SNEGSKA (reference sequence). The V gene lost 6 bases and the J gene lost 4 bases, with 9 bases spanning the gap. CDR3 length: 11 amino acids. CDR3: CSASESYGYTF. DNA of the CDR3: TGCAGTGCGTCCGAAAGCTATGGCTACACCTTC.